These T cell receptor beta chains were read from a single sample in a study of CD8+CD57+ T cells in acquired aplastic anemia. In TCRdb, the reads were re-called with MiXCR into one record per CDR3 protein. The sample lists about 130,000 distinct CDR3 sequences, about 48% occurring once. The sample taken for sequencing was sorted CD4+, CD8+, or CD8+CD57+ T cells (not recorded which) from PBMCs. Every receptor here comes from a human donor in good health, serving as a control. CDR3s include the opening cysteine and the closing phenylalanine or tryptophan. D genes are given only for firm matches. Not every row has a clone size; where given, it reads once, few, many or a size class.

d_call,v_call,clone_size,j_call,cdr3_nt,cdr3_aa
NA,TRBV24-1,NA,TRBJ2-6,TGTGCCACCAGGCACTCTGGGGCCAACGTCCTGACTTTC,CATRHSGANVLTF
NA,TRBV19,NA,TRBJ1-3,TGTGCCAGTAGTCTCAACTCTGGAGACACCGTATATTTT,CASSLNSGDTVYF
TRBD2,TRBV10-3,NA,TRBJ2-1,TGTGCCATCAGGTCTAGCGGGGGGGGAGACAATGAGCAGTTCTTC,CAIRSSGGGDNEQFF
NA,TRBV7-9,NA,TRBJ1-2,TGTGCCAGCAGCTCGCAGGGGAGAAAGAATGGCTACACCTTC,CASSSQGRKNGYTF
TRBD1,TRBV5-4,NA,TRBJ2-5,TGTGCCAGCAGCTTCGGGACAGGGGGGGAGACCCAGTACTTC,CASSFGTGGETQYF
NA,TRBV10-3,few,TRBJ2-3,TGTGCCATCAGTGAGACCCTCTTGACCGCCCGCACAGATACGCAGTATTTT,CAISETLLTARTDTQYF
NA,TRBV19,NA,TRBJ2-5,TGTGCCAGTAGTCCGACCGGGCCCCGAGTAGAGACCCAGTACTTC,CASSPTGPRVETQYF
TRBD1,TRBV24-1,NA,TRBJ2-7,TGTGCCACCAGTGATGACAGGGTCAGCTCCTACGAGCAGTACTTC,CATSDDRVSSYEQYF
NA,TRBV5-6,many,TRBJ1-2,TGTGCCAGCAGCTTTCGGGTTTCTGAGCTGATTGGCTACACCTTC,CASSFRVSELIGYTF
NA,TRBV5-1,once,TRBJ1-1,TGCGCCAGCAGCTTGGGGGGGACCAGGACGGATAACACTGAAGCTTTCTTT,CASSLGGTRTDNTEAFF
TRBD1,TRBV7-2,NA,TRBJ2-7,TGTGCCAGCAGCCTCATCAGGGGGGAGCAGTACTTC,CASSLIRGEQYF
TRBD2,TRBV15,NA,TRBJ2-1,TGTGCCACCAGCCCCCGGGCTAGCGGGGATGACAATGAGCAGTTCTTC,CATSPRASGDDNEQFF
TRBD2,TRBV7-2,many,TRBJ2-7,TGTGCCAGCAGCCAGCGGGCGGGGGGCCAAGGTCCCTACGAGCAGTACTTC,CASSQRAGGQGPYEQYF
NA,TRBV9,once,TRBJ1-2,TGTGCCAGCAGCGTAGCAGACGGATCTAACTATGGCTACACCTTC,CASSVADGSNYGYTF
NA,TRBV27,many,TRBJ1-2,TGTGCCAGCAGTTTTAATTATGGACAGAACTATGGCTACACCTTC,CASSFNYGQNYGYTF